What follows are 18 T cell receptor beta chains derived from one specimen sequenced in a study of OX40 agonist ivuxolimab in advanced cancers. Receptor libraries were prepared by the immunoSEQ multiplex PCR assay. TCRdb took this table from immuneACCESS and kept in-frame rearrangements with V and J called. Such tables lack part of the clones; where checked against another copy, unresolved V genes explain under half of the gap, and the rest is unexplained. For this sample there are tens of thousands of clones; approximately 86% appear just once. About 1.3% of the sample comes from the top ten. This material consisted of CD4+ or CD8+ T cells sorted from blood, taken in a trial of the OX40 agonist ivuxolimab. These receptors originate from an adult with an advanced solid tumor such as melanoma, head and neck, liver or kidney cancer.

The rearrangement links TRBV30 to TRBJ2-1, with 10 bases lining up with TRBD2. The CDR3 contains 16 residues. Germline CDR1 GTSNPN, CDR2 SVGIG (reference sequence). Unmatched junction bases numbered 8, after V lost 1 base and J lost 5 bases. DNA for the CDR3: TGTGCCTGGAGTGGAACGGGACTAGCGACGAACAATGAGCAGTTCTTC. As protein: CAWSGTGLATNNEQFF.

The chain combines TRBV10-2 with TRBJ1-1; 10 bases agree with TRBD1. Unmatched junction bases numbered 4, after V lost 4 bases and J lost 5 bases. This CDR3 spans 14 amino acids. From germline, CDR1 is WSHSY and CDR2 SAAADI. The CDR3 region has the DNA TGCGCCAGCAGTGTTCCGGACAGGGGGACTGAAGCTTTCTTT. The encoded protein is CASSVPDRGTEAFF.

The rearrangement joins TRBV7-8 to TRBJ1-4; D is unclear. Germline V CDR1 and CDR2: SGHVS, FQNEAQ. This CDR3 comprises 19 residues. Trimming removed 5 bases from V and 0 bases from J, with 22 bases in between. CDR3 protein: CASSRPGEGDRATNEKLFF. In DNA, the CDR3 is TGTGCCAGCAGCCGCCCCGGGGAGGGAGACCGCGCAACTAATGAAAAACTGTTTTTT.

The chain employs TRBV6-5 and TRBJ2-7; the match to TRBD2 covers 7 bases. The CDR3 covers 15 residues. The germline CDR1 and CDR2 sequences are MNHEY and SVGAGI. Losses at the gene ends were 2 bases for V and 1 base for J; bases not matched to a gene: 5. Here the CDR3 reads CASSYVSGASYEQYF. CDR3 nucleotides: TGTGCCAGCAGTTACGTAAGCGGGGCGTCCTACGAGCAGTACTTC.

CDR3 in amino acids: CASSLKQGPNPRGYQPQHF. CDR3 nucleotides: TGTGCCAGCAGCTTAAAACAGGGGCCTAACCCGAGGGGCTATCAGCCCCAGCATTTT. The rearrangement joins TRBV7-4 to TRBJ1-5; 7 nucleotides match TRBD1. The V segment lost 2 bases and the J segment 5 bases; nucleotides outside the gene matches: 18. The CDR3 totals 19 residues. Germline CDR1 SGHVT, CDR2 SQSDAQ.

The CDR3 region is CAISETRGGAGNTIYF. The CDR3 DNA follows: TGTGCCATCAGTGAGACTCGGGGGGGCGCTGGAAACACCATATATTTT. V gene TRBV10-3 combines with J gene TRBJ1-3; weak D call: TRBD1 (6 bases). The CDR3 is made up of 16 amino acids. Trimming cost V 2 bases and J 2 bases, with 13 bases left between them. Germline CDR1 ENHRY, CDR2 SYGVKD.

This chain joins TRBV19 and TRBJ2-3; the D gene is possibly TRBD2 (6 bases). CDR1 LNHDA and CDR2 SQIVND come from the germline V gene (reference sequence). V was shortened by 3 bases and J by 6 bases, with 16 bases between the two germline ends. The length of the CDR3 is 15 residues. The CDR3 coding sequence is TGTGCCAGTAGTATCAATAGCGGCGGCCCGGATACGCAGTATTTT. Residues: CASSINSGGPDTQYF.

This clone was detected a few times. The chain is built from TRBV27 and TRBJ2-7; D possibly corresponds to TRBD1 (5 bases). V dropped 2 bases and J dropped 3 bases, with 11 bases sitting between them. CDR1 is MNHEY, CDR2 SMNVEV, per germline (reference sequence). This CDR3 comprises 14 residues. This CDR3 reads CASSLKPQGYEQYF. For the CDR3, the DNA is TGTGCCAGCAGTTTAAAACCGCAGGGCTACGAGCAGTACTTC.

The DNA for the CDR3 is TGTGCCAGCAGTTTGAACAGAAGGGCCGTCGGCGAGCAGTACTTC. Translation gives CASSLNRRAVGEQYF. The rearrangement links TRBV28 to TRBJ2-7; D is unresolved. From germline, CDR1 is MDHEN and CDR2 SYDVKM. Deletions cut 3 bases from V and 6 bases from J, with 18 bases between. The CDR3 spans 15 residues. Looking up the rest from reference TRBV28 and TRBJ2-7 gives the full variable domain: DVKVTQSSRYLVKRTGEKVFLECVQDMDHENMFWYRQDPGLGLRLIYFSYDVKMKEKGDIPEGYSVSREKKERFSLILESASTNQTSMYLCASSLNRRAVGEQYFGPGTRLTVT.

The rearrangement uses TRBV4-1 and TRBJ2-1, with a weak D call TRBD1 (5 bases). CDR3 size: 14 residues. The germline CDR1 and CDR2 sequences are MGHRA and YSYEKL. Trimming removed 1 base at V and 12 bases at J, with 16 bases between. The CDR3 sequence is CASSQGGRYGWQFF. CDR3 nucleotide sequence: TGCGCCAGCAGCCAAGGGGGCCGTTACGGATGGCAGTTCTTC.

The J gene is TRBJ1-1, the V gene TRBV5-4, with 7 bases fitting TRBD1. Germline V gene lookup returns CDR1 SGHNT and CDR2 YYREEE (reference sequence). There are 15 residues in the CDR3. Trimming cost V 4 bases and J 3 bases; bases outside gene matches: 9. CDR3 DNA: TGTGCCAGCAGCGGTCGGACAGGAAGGGACACTGAAGCTTTCTTT. It specifies CASSGRTGRDTEAFF.

The chain has TRBV7-2 and TRBJ2-2, with 11 bases lining up with TRBD2. Looked up from germline, CDR1 is SGHTA and CDR2 is FQGNSA. J lost 5 bases, V lost 2 bases, and 10 bases had no gene match. The CDR3 loop spans 18 amino acids. The CDR3 DNA reads TGTGCCAGCAGCTTAAGGCTCACTAGCGGGAGTCCTACCGGGGAGCTGTTTTTT. Translating gives CASSLRLTSGSPTGELFF.

V is TRBV7-3 and J is TRBJ2-6; weak D call: TRBD1 (5 bases). The ends were cut back, 2 bases at V and 5 bases at J, with 10 bases in the middle. This CDR3 has 15 residues. Germline lookup yields CDR1 SGHTA and CDR2 FQGTGA. The CDR3 coding sequence is TGTGCCAGCAGCTTAGGGGCTGGCAGGGCCAACGTCCTGACTTTC. It codes for CASSLGAGRANVLTF.

The chain is built from TRBV30 and TRBJ1-5; TRBD1 is a possible D gene (6 bases). The CDR3 runs to 14 residues. Germline loops: CDR1 GTSNPN, CDR2 SVGIG (reference sequence). Trimming took 2 bases from V and 1 from J, leaving 9 bases between them. CDR3 in amino acids: CAWSSGASNQPQHF. DNA for the CDR3: TGTGCCTGGAGTTCAGGGGCGAGCAATCAGCCCCAGCATTTT.

V usage is TRBV10-3 and J usage is TRBJ1-2; the match to TRBD1 covers 9 bases. Germline values: CDR1 ENHRY, CDR2 SYGVKD. The CDR3 has 13 amino acids. V was clipped by 5 bases and J by 7 bases; unmatched bases: 5. As DNA, the CDR3 is TGTGCCATCAGTAAGACAGGGGGTTTTGGCTACACCTTC. As protein: CAISKTGGFGYTF.

CDR3 in amino acids: CASSLADSGANVLTF. As DNA, the CDR3 is TGTGCCAGCAGCTTGGCAGACTCTGGGGCCAACGTCCTGACTTTC. This chain uses TRBV5-5 with TRBJ2-6; D uncertain. Trimming removed 0 bases from V and 0 bases from J, with 4 bases in between. In germline, CDR1 is SGHKS, CDR2 YYEKEE (reference sequence). The CDR3 covers 15 residues.

In nucleotides, the CDR3 is TGTGCCAGTAGGGACAACGTGGGCGCGGAGGGCTACACCTTC. It encodes CASRDNVGAEGYTF. The chain is built from TRBV19 and TRBJ1-2; the D gene is possibly TRBD1 (5 bases). Trimming took 6 bases from V and 8 from J, leaving 19 bases between them. The germline gives CDR1 LNHDA, CDR2 SQIVND (reference sequence). The CDR3 has 14 residues.

V and J are TRBV14 and TRBJ1-2, with 8 positions matching TRBD1. This CDR3 is built from 15 residues. V gave up 4 bases and J gave up 4 bases; unmatched junction bases: 8. Looked up from germline, CDR1 is SGHDN and CDR2 is FVKESK. The CDR3 sequence is CASSPAGTGFYGYTF. In DNA, the CDR3 is TGTGCCAGCAGCCCGGCCGGGACAGGATTCTATGGCTACACCTTC.